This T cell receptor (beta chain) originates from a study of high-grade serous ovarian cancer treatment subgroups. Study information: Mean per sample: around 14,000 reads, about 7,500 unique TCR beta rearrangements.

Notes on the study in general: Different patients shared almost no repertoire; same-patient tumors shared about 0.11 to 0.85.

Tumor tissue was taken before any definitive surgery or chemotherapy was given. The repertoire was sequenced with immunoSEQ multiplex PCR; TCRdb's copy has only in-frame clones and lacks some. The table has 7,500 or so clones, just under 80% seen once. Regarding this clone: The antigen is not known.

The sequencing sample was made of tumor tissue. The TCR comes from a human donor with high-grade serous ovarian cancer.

The CDR3 DNA follows: TGTGCCAGCTCACCCGACATGGCTTGGGCCGGGGAGCTGTTTTTT. Its protein product is CASSPDMAWAGELFF. The chain combines TRBV18 with TRBJ2-2; D not resolved. V gave up 3 bases and J gave up 6 bases, with 14 bases separating them. Germline lookup yields CDR1 KGHSH and CDR2 LQKENI. The CDR3 is made up of 15 amino acids.